These 20 T cell receptor beta chains came from one sample sequenced in a study of blood T cell repertoires in COVID-19. The table came from immunoSEQ multiplex PCR; TCRdb's copy has only in-frame clones and leaves some out. Among 190,000 or so clones listed, around 88% were seen once. The sample consisted of peripheral blood. All receptors come from a woman aged 25 to 39 with acute or convalescent COVID-19.

V gene TRBV18 combines with J gene TRBJ2-7; TRBD1 is a possible D gene (6 bases). Germline V gene data show CDR1 as KGHSH and CDR2 as LQKENI. V lost 6 bases to trimming and J lost 3 bases, with 12 bases between them. The CDR3 has 13 amino acids. CDR3 coding DNA: TGTGCCAGCTCTCCGGACAGTTTCTACGAGCAGTACTTC. The encoded protein is CASSPDSFYEQYF. Full variable domain (missing parts from reference TRBV18 and TRBJ2-7): NAGVMQNPRHLVRRRGQEARLRCSPMKGHSHVYWYRQLPEEGLKFMVYLQKENIIDESGMPKERFSAEFPKEGPSILRIQQVVRGDSAAYFCASSPDSFYEQYFGPGTRLTVT.

The rearrangement uses TRBV6-1 and TRBJ1-5; D is perhaps TRBD1 (5 bases). CDR1 and CDR2 (germline): MNHNS, SASEGT. CDR3 size: 18 residues. V dropped 4 bases and J dropped 2 bases, with 21 bases sitting between them. The CDR3 is CASSVPRAGGRGNQPQHF. CDR3 in DNA: TGTGCCAGCAGTGTCCCTAGGGCGGGGGGGAGAGGCAATCAGCCCCAGCATTTT.

The rearrangement uses TRBV5-1 and TRBJ2-4, with D tentatively TRBD1 (6 bases). CDR3 size: 14 residues. CDR1 SGHRS and CDR2 YFSETQ come from the germline V gene. Trimming stripped 4 bases from V and 2 bases from J, with 10 bases between. CDR3 bases: TGCGCCAGCAGCCCGGACAGTACCAAAAACATTCAGTACTTC. Protein: CASSPDSTKNIQYF. Complete variable domain (other parts from reference TRBV5-1 and TRBJ2-4): KAGVTQTPRYLIKTRGQQVTLSCSPISGHRSVSWYQQTPGQGLQFLFEYFSETQRNKGNFPGRFSGRQFSNSRSEMNVSTLELGDSALYLCASSPDSTKNIQYFGAGTRLSVL.

The chain recombines TRBV4-1 with TRBJ1-6; D is ambiguous. V gave up 0 bases and J gave up 12 bases, with 9 bases separating them. Germline V CDR1 and CDR2: MGHRA, YSYEKL. This CDR3 region has 13 residues. The DNA for the CDR3 is TGCGCCAGCAGCCAAGAGGTCTTACTACCCCTCCACTTT. It codes for CASSQEVLLPLHF.

The V gene is TRBV4-1, the J gene TRBJ2-1, with 13 bases that match TRBD2. V dropped 10 bases and J dropped 9; count of bases not matched to a gene: 9. Germline V gene sequence: CDR1 MGHRA, CDR2 YSYEKL. The CDR3 covers 14 residues. CDR3: CANPPGTSGIEQFF. In DNA, the CDR3 is TGCGCCAACCCGCCCGGGACTAGCGGGATTGAGCAGTTCTTC.

The gene calls are TRBV30 and TRBJ2-5, with TRBD1 as a possible D gene (5 bases). V dropped 5 bases and J dropped 5 bases, with 18 bases sitting between them. The germline V gene encodes CDR1 GTSNPN and CDR2 SVGIG (reference sequence). The CDR3 sequence is 14 residues long. In nucleotides, the CDR3 is TGTGCCTGGGGGAAGGTGGGGCTAGGCGAGACCCAGTACTTC. Amino acids: CAWGKVGLGETQYF.

V usage is TRBV30 and J usage is TRBJ2-1; the D is unclear. V lost 3 bases to trimming and J lost 0 bases, with 9 bases between them. The germline V gene has CDR1 GTSNPN and CDR2 SVGIG (reference sequence). The CDR3 sequence is 14 residues long. CDR3 sequence reads: CAWRERSSYNEQFF. CDR3 in DNA: TGTGCCTGGAGGGAGAGGTCCTCCTACAATGAGCAGTTCTTC. Supplemented by reference TRBV30 and TRBJ2-1, the full variable domain reads SQTIHQWPATLVQPVGSPLSLECTVEGTSNPNLYWYRQAAGRGLQLLFYSVGIGQISSEVPQNLSASRPQDRQFILSSKKLLLSDSGFYLCAWRERSSYNEQFFGPGTRLTVL.

This chain uses TRBV27 with TRBJ1-6; perhaps TRBD1 as D (5 bases). The V end lost 5 bases, the J end lost 8 bases, and 16 bases lay between the germline ends. This CDR3 spans 15 amino acids. The germline gives CDR1 MNHEY, CDR2 SMNVEV (reference sequence). CDR3 in DNA: TGTGCCAGCAGTCCCAGTCAGGGTCGTCATTCACCCCTCCACTTT. Its protein is CASSPSQGRHSPLHF.

The V call is TRBV2, the J call TRBJ2-7; D might be TRBD1 (6 bases). Trimming shortened V by 6 bases and J by 0 bases, and 6 bases separated the two germline ends. The CDR3 loop spans 12 amino acids. Per the germline V gene, CDR1 is SNHLY and CDR2 is FYNNEI. CDR3 coding DNA: TGTGCCAGCAGAGGGGGCTCCTACGAGCAGTACTTC. Its translation: CASRGGSYEQYF. The full variable domain, completed using reference TRBV2 and TRBJ2-7, is EPEVTQTPSHQVTQMGQEVILRCVPISNHLYFYWYRQILGQKVEFLVSFYNNEISEKSEIFDDQFSVERPDGSNFTLKIRSTKLEDSAMYFCASRGGSYEQYFGPGTRLTVT.

The V call is TRBV5-1, the J call TRBJ2-1, with 8 bases that match TRBD2. CDR1 and CDR2 (germline): SGHRS, YFSETQ. The CDR3 consists of 16 residues. The V and J ends lost 1 base and 0 bases, in that order; junction bases with no gene match: 3. The CDR3 bases are TGCGCCAGCAGCTTGTTTAGCGGGGCCTCCTACAATGAGCAGTTCTTC. It specifies CASSLFSGASYNEQFF.

This chain links TRBV5-1 with TRBJ2-5; no clear D. The CDR3 spans 13 residues. V gave up 0 bases and J gave up 4 bases, with 7 bases separating them. Germline loops: CDR1 SGHRS, CDR2 YFSETQ. The CDR3 spells CASSLGSRETQYF. In DNA, the CDR3 is TGCGCCAGCAGCTTGGGATCCAGAGAGACCCAGTACTTC.

The chain recombines TRBV27 with TRBJ1-6, with 8 bases aligning to TRBD1. The CDR3 has 15 amino acids. The J segment lost 9 bases and the V segment lost 1 base, leaving 5 bases of the junction unmatched. Per germline, CDR1 MNHEY and CDR2 SMNVEV (reference sequence). CDR3 sequence reads: CASSLYGTGTSPLHF. The CDR3 DNA follows: TGTGCCAGCAGTTTATACGGGACAGGCACTTCACCCCTCCACTTT.

The J gene is TRBJ2-3, the V gene TRBV5-1, with 12 bases that match TRBD2. Germline V CDR1 and CDR2: SGHRS, YFSETQ. The ends lost 4 bases at V and 5 bases at J; junction bases unmatched: 8. The CDR3 totals 16 residues. The CDR3 DNA reads as TGCGCCAGCAGCAGGGACCTAGCGGGAGGGGGAGATACGCAGTATTTT. Its protein is CASSRDLAGGGDTQYF.

The genes are TRBV6-4 and TRBJ1-3; D perhaps matches TRBD1 (6 bases). CDR3 length: 15 amino acids. Trimming took 6 bases from V and 7 from J, leaving 19 bases between them. Germline assignment: CDR1 MRHNA and CDR2 SNTAGT. CDR3: CASRVIGGCKNTIYF. The CDR3, as DNA: TGTGCCAGCAGGGTTATAGGGGGTTGTAAGAACACCATATATTTT.

This clone was seen only once. The V gene is TRBV5-5, the J gene TRBJ2-5, with TRBD2 as a possible D gene (6 bases). CDR3 length equals 15 residues. V lost 4 bases and J lost 0, with 13 bases in between. CDR1 and CDR2 from the germline V gene are SGHKS and YYEKEE (reference sequence). The CDR3 DNA follows: TGTGCCAGCAGCCCCTACGGGAGATACCAAGAGACCCAGTACTTC. It yields the protein CASSPYGRYQETQYF.

The chain has TRBV5-8 and TRBJ2-3; TRBD1 matches at 9 bases. Germline CDR1 is SGHTS and CDR2 is YDEGEE. CDR3 size: 17 residues. V was pared by 4 bases and J by 6 bases, with 15 bases of the junction left unmatched. CDR3 in DNA: TGTGCCAGCAGCAAAACCGCCGGGACAGGGCTTTCCGATACGCAGTATTTT. It is translated as CASSKTAGTGLSDTQYF.

Worth noting for this clone: Germline is not matched at one junction end, which may reflect a read error. This rearrangement joins TRBV5-5 to TRBJ2-7; the D is unclear. This CDR3 has 14 amino acids. Germline CDR1 is SGHKS and CDR2 is YYEKEE (reference sequence). DNA for the CDR3: TGTGCCAGCAGCTCCCTTACCCTTCCCTACGGGCAGTACTTC. The encoded protein is CASSSLTLPYGQYF.

This rearrangement joins TRBV18 to TRBJ2-3, with D perhaps TRBD1 (6 bases). The germline V and J ends were trimmed by 2 bases and 0 bases, with 9 bases remaining between them. Germline V CDR1 and CDR2: KGHSH, LQKENI. CDR3 length: 15 amino acids. The CDR3 is CASSPNRVSTDTQYF. CDR3 in DNA: TGTGCCAGCTCACCAAACAGGGTTAGCACAGATACGCAGTATTTT.

The chain recombines TRBV18 with TRBJ2-3, with unresolved D. This CDR3 is built from 14 residues. Deletions cut 2 bases from V and 3 bases from J, with 9 bases between. CDR1 is KGHSH, CDR2 LQKENI, per germline. The CDR3 nucleotides are TGTGCCAGCTCACCATCCCTAGGTACAGATACGCAGTATTTT. This codes for CASSPSLGTDTQYF. Full variable domain (missing parts from reference TRBV18 and TRBJ2-3): NAGVMQNPRHLVRRRGQEARLRCSPMKGHSHVYWYRQLPEEGLKFMVYLQKENIIDESGMPKERFSAEFPKEGPSILRIQQVVRGDSAAYFCASSPSLGTDTQYFGPGTRLTVL.

The sample holds a few counts of this clone. V is TRBV7-9 and J is TRBJ2-7; no clear D gene. Trimming took off 3 bases at V and 0 bases at J, with 6 bases between the two ends. The germline V gene encodes CDR1 SEHNR and CDR2 FQNEAQ (reference sequence). The CDR3 has 13 residues. The CDR3: CASSFPSSYEQYF. CDR3 DNA: TGTGCCAGCAGCTTCCCGAGCTCCTACGAGCAGTACTTC.